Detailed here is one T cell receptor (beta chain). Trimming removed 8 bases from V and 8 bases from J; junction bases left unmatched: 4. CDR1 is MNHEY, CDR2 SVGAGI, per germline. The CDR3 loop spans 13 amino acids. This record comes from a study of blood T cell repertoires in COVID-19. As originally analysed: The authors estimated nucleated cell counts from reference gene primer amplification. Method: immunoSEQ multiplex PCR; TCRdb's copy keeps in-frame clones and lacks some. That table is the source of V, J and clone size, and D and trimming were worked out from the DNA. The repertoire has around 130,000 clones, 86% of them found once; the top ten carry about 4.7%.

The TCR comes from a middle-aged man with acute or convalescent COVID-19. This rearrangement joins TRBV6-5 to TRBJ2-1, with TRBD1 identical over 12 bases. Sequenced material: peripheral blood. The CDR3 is CASRDRGLDEQFF. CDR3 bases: TGTGCCAGCCGGGACAGGGGGCTCGATGAGCAGTTCTTC.